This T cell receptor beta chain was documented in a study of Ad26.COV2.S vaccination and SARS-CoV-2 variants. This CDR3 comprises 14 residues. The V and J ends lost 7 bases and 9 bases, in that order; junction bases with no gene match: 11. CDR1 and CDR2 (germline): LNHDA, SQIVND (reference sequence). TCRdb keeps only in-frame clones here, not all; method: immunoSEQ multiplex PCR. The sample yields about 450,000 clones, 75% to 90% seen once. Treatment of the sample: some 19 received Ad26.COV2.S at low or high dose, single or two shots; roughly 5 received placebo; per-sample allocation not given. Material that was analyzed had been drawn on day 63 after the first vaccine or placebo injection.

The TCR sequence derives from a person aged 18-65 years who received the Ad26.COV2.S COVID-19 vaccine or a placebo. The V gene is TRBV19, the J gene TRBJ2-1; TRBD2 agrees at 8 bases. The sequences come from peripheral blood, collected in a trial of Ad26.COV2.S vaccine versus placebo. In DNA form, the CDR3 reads TGTGCCAGTACTGTGTTGGCGGGAGGAACTGAGCAGTTCTTC. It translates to CASTVLAGGTEQFF.